This T cell receptor (beta chain) was sequenced for a study of Graves' ophthalmopathy and Graves' hyperthyroidism. Study-wide findings and caveats: Most expanded clonotypes in thyroid above 0.001 frequency also showed up in blood. In separating ophthalmopathy from stable hyperthyroidism, a 13-signature model achieved around 85% sensitivity and about 80% specificity.

Between the trimmed V and J ends, which lost 4 bases and 11 bases, there was a span of 22 bases. This CDR3 is 15 amino acids long. Looked up from germline, CDR1 is SGDLS and CDR2 is YYNGEE. This clonotype was found a few times. The antigen is undetermined. Hyperthyroidism patients, all newly diagnosed, had under 2 months' duration and ages of 18 to 65. Excluded were patients with other autoimmune diseases, uncontrolled infections, pregnancy or lactation. Amplified TCR beta CDR3 regions were obtained using RNA transcripts as template. HTBI primers were used in a first-round RT-PCR, which preceded a second-round multiplex PCR. MiXCR was run by TCRdb on the multiplex PCR reads, yielding one entry per CDR3 protein. The sample lists over a million distinct CDR3 sequences, about 35% seen once, with over 8.5% in the top ten.

Sequencing was performed on peripheral blood or thyroid tissue (not recorded which). The rearrangement links TRBV9 to TRBJ1-5; the D gene is possibly TRBD1 (5 bases). This receptor was identified in an adult man with Graves' hyperthyroidism. The CDR3: CASSLDSFGVETQHF. Written as DNA, the CDR3 is TGTGCCAGCAGCTTAGACAGTTTTGGCGTAGAGACCCAGCATTTT.